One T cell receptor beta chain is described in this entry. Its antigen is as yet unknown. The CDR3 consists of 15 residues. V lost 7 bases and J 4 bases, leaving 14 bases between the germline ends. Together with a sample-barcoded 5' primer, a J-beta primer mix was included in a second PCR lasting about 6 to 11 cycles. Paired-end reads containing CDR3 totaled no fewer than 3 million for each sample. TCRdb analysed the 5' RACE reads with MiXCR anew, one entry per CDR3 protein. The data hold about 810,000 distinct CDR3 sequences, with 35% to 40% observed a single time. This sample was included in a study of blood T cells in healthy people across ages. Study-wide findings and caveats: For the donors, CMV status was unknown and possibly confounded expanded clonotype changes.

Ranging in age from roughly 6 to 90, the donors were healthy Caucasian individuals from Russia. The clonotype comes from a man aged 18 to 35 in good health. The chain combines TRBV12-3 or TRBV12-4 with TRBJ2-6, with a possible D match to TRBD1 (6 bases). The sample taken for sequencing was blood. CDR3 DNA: TGTGCCAGCACCAACACAGGGCCCGGGGCCAACGTCCTGACTTTC. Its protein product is CASTNTGPGANVLTF.